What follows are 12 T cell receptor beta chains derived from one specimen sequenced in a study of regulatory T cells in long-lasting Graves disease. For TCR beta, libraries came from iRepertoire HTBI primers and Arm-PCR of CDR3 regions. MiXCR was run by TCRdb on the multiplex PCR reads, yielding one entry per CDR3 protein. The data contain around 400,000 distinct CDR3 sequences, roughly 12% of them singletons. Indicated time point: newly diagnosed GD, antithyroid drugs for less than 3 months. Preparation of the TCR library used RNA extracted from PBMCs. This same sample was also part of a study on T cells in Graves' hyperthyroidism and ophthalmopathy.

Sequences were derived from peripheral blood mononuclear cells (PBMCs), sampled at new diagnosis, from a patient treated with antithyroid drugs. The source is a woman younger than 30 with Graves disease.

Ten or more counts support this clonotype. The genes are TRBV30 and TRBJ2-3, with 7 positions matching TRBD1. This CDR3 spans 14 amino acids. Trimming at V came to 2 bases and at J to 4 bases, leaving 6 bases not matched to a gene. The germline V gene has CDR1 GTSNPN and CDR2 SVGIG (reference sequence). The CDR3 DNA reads TGTGCCTGGAGTTACGGACAGGCCCCAGATACGCAGTATTTT. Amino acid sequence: CAWSYGQAPDTQYF. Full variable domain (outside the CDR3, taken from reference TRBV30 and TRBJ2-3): SQTIHQWPATLVQPVGSPLSLECTVEGTSNPNLYWYRQAAGRGLQLLFYSVGIGQISSEVPQNLSASRPQDRQFILSSKKLLLSDSGFYLCAWSYGQAPDTQYFGPGTRLTVL.

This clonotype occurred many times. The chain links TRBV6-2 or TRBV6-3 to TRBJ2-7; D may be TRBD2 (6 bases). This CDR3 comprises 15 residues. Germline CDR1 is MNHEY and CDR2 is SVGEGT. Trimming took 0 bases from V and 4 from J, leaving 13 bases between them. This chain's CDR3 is CASSYSWGGTYEQYF. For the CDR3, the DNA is TGTGCCAGCAGTTACTCGTGGGGCGGGACTTACGAGCAGTACTTC.

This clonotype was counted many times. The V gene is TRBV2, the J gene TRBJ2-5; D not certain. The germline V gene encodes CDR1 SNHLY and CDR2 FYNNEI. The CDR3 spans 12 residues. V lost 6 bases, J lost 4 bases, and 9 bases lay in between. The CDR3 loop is CASREYRETQYF. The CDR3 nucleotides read TGTGCCAGCAGAGAGTATCGAGAGACCCAGTACTTC.

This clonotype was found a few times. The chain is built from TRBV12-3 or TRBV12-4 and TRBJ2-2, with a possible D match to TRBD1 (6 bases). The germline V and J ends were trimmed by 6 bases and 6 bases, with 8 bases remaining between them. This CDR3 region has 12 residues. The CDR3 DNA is TGTGCCAGCAGACAGGGACCCGGGGAGCTGTTTTTT. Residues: CASRQGPGELFF.

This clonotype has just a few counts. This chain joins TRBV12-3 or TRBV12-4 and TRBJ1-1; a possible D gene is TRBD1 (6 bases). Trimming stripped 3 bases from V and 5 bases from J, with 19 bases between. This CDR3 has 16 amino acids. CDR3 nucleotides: TGTGCCAGCAGTTTTGGGTACAACAGGGATCGGACTGAAGCTTTCTTT. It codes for CASSFGYNRDRTEAFF.

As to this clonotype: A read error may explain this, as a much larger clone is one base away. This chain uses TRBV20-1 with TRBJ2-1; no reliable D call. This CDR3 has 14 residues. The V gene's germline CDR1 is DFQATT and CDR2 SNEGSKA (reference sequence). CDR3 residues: CSARGSTNYNGQFF. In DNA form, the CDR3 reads TGCAGTGCTAGAGGCAGCACCAACTACAATGGGCAGTTCTTC.

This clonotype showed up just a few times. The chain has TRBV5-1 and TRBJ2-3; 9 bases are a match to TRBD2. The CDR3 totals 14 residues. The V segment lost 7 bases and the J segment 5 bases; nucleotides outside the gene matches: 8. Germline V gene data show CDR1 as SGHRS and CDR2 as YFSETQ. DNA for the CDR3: TGCGCCAGCGGGACTAGCTTTCTTGAAGATACGCAGTATTTT. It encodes CASGTSFLEDTQYF.

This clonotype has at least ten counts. The CDR3 is CAIRPSGLAYNEQFF. CDR3 in DNA: TGTGCCATCAGGCCCTCGGGACTAGCGTACAATGAGCAGTTCTTC. The rearrangement joins TRBV11-2 to TRBJ2-1; 10 bases map to TRBD2. J lost 4 bases, V lost 10 bases, and 10 bases had no gene match. This CDR3 contains 15 residues. CDR1 and CDR2 from the germline V gene are SGHAT and FQNNGV.

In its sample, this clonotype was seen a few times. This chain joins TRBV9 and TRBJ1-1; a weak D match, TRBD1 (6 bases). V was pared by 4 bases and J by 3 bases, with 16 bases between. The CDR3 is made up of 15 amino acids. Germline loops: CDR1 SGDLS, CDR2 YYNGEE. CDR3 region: CASSHRGGVYTEAFF. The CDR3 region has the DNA TGTGCCAGCAGCCACCGAGGGGGGGTCTACACTGAAGCTTTCTTT.

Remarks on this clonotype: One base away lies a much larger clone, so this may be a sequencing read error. The CDR3 is CASSEGQRSSYEQYF. Here the CDR3 DNA reads TGTGCCAGCAGTGAAGGACAGCGCTCTTCCTACGAGCAGTACTTC. The chain combines TRBV6-1 with TRBJ2-7; tentative D call: TRBD1 (5 bases). CDR1 and CDR2 from the germline V gene are MNHNS and SASEGT. The CDR3 sequence is 15 residues long. The germline V and J ends were trimmed by 1 base and 1 base, with 11 bases remaining between them.

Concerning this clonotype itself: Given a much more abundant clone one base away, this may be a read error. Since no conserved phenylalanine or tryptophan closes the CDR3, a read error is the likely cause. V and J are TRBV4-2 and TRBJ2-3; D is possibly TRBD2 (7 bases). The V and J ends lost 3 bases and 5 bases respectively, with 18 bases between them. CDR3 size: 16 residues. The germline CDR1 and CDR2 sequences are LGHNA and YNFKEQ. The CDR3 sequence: CASSHEVGLGGDTQYL. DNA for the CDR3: TGTGCCAGCAGCCACGAGGTCGGACTAGGGGGAGATACGCAGTATTTG.

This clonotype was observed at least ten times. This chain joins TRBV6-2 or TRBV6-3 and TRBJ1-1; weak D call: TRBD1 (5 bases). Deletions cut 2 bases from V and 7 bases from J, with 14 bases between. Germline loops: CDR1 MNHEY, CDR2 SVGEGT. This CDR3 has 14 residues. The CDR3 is CASSYEAGGIEAFF. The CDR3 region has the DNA TGTGCCAGCAGTTACGAGGCTGGGGGGATTGAAGCTTTCTTT.